This entry describes one TCR beta chain. Its antigen is still unknown. CDR1 and CDR2 (germline): GTSNPN, SVGIG (reference sequence). V was shortened by 2 bases and J by 11 bases, with 16 bases between the two germline ends. This CDR3 spans 13 amino acids. The sample originates from a study of cytomegalovirus exposure and HLA in healthy donors. Study conclusions and caveats: There were 150 to 200 TCR beta chains listed as cytomegalovirus-associated.

The PCR ran on 60 Vbeta and 13 Jbeta primers. Libraries were prepared by immunoSEQ multiplex PCR; TCRdb keeps only in-frame clonotypes and omits some of them. This table holds 100,000 to 150,000 clones, under 90% found once. Donors in the study were healthy people who gave bone marrow. This receptor was obtained from a man aged 18 to 30 in good health and CMV-seronegative. The genes are TRBV30 and TRBJ2-1; D may be TRBD2 (6 bases). Source material: PBMCs. The CDR3 sequence is CAWSTGRERKQFF. The CDR3 bases are TGTGCCTGGAGTACAGGACGGGAGAGAAAGCAGTTCTTC.